This entry concerns a single TCR beta chain. In the original workflow: Reference gene primer amplification gave estimated nucleated cell counts. Data came from immunoSEQ multiplex PCR; TCRdb stores just in-frame clones and leaves some out. That table is the source of V, J and clone size, and D and trimming were worked out from the DNA. The data contain a few hundred thousand clones, about nine tenths of them singletons. These data come from a study of blood T cell repertoires in COVID-19. For the study at large: Researchers got acute and convalescent COVID-19 samples from the United States, Italy and Spain. From T cells, B-cell-depleted T cells, or PBMCs came the material, which was cDNA or gDNA.

The CDR3 totals 13 residues. V shed 4 bases and J shed 3 bases, with 7 bases lying between them. Germline V CDR1 and CDR2: SGHTA, FQGNSA. The sequence came from a woman aged 30 to 39 with active or convalescent COVID-19. The sequenced sample consisted of peripheral blood. V gene TRBV7-2 combines with J gene TRBJ2-1, with D perhaps matching TRBD1 (5 bases). The CDR3 is CASSSTVYNEQFF. In DNA, the CDR3 is TGTGCCAGCAGCTCGACAGTCTACAATGAGCAGTTCTTC. Filled out from reference TRBV7-2 and TRBJ2-1, the complete variable domain reads GAGVSQSPSNKVTEKGKDVELRCDPISGHTALYWYRQSLGQGLEFLIYFQGNSAPDKSGLPSDRFSAERTGGSVSTLTIQRTQQEDSAVYLCASSSTVYNEQFFGPGTRLTVL.